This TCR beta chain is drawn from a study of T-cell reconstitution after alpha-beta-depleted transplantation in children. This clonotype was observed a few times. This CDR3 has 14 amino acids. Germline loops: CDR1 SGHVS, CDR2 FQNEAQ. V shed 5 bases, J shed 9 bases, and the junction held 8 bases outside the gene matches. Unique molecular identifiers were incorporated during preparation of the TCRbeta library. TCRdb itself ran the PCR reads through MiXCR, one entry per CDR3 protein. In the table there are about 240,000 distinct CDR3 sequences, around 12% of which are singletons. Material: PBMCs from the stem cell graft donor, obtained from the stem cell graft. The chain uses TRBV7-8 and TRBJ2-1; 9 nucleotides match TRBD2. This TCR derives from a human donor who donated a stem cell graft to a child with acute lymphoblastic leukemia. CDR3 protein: CASSQGLAGSEQFF. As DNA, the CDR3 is TGTGCCAGCAGCCAGGGACTAGCTGGGAGTGAGCAGTTCTTC. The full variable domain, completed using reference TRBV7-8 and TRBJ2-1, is GAGVSQSPRYKVAKRGQDVALRCDPISGHVSLFWYQQALGQGPEFLTYFQNEAQLDKSGLPSDRFFAERPEGSVSTLKIQRTQQEDSAVYLCASSQGLAGSEQFFGPGTRLTVL.